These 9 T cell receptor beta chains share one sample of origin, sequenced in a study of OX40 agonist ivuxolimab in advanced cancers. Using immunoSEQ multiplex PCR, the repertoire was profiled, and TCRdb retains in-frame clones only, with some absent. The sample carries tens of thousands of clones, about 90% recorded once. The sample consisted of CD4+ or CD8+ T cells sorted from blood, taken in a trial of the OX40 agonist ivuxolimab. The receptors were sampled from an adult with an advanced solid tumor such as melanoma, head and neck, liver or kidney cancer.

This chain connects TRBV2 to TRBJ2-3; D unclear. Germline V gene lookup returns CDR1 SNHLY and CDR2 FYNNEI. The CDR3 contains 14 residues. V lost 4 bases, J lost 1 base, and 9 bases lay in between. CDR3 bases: TGTGCCAGCAGTGGAAGCTGGGGCACAGATACGCAGTATTTT. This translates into CASSGSWGTDTQYF. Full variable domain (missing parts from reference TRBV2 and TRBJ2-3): EPEVTQTPSHQVTQMGQEVILRCVPISNHLYFYWYRQILGQKVEFLVSFYNNEISEKSEIFDDQFSVERPDGSNFTLKIRSTKLEDSAMYFCASSGSWGTDTQYFGPGTRLTVL.

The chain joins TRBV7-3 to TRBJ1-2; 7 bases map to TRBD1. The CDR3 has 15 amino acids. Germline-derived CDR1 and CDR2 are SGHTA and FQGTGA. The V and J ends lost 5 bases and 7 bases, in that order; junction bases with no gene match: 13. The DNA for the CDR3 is TGTGCCAGCAGCCCCTCCCCCGGACAGGAACTTGGCTACACCTTC. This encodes CASSPSPGQELGYTF.

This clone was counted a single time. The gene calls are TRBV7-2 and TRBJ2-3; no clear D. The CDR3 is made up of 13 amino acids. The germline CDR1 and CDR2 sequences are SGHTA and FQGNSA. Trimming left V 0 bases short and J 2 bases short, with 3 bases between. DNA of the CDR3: TGTGCCAGCAGCTTAGCTTCCACAGATACGCAGTATTTT. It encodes CASSLASTDTQYF.

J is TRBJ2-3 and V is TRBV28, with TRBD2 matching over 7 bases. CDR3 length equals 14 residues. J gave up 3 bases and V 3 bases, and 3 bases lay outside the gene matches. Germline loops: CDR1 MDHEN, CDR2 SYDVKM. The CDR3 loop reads CASSFLSGTDTQYF. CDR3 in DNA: TGTGCCAGCAGTTTTCTTAGCGGGACAGATACGCAGTATTTT.

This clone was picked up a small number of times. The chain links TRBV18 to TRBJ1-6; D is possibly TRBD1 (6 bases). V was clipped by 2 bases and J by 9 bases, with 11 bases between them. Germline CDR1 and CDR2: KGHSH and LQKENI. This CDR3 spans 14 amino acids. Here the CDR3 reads CASSPGQGSSPLHF. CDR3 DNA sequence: TGTGCCAGCTCACCAGGGCAGGGGTCTTCACCCCTCCACTTT.

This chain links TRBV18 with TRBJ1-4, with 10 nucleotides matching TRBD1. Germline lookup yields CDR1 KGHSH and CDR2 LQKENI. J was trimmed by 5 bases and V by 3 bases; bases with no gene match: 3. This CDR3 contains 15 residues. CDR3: CASSPSGQGNEKLFF. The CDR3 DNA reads TGTGCCAGCTCACCCTCGGGACAGGGGAATGAAAAACTGTTTTTT.

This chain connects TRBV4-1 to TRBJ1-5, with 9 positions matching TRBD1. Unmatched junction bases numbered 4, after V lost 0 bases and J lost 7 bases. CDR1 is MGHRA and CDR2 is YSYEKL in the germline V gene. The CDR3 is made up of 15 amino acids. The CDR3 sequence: CASSQEGTGHQPQHF. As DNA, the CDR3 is TGCGCCAGCAGCCAAGAAGGGACAGGGCACCAGCCCCAGCATTTT.

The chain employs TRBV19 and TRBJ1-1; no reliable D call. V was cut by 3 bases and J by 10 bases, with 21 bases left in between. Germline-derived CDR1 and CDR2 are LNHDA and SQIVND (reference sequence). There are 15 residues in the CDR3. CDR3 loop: CASSMGPTSPRGAFF. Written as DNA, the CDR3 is TGTGCCAGTAGTATGGGTCCGACAAGTCCCCGGGGAGCTTTCTTT. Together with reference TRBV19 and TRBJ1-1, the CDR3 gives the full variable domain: DGGITQSPKYLFRKEGQNVTLSCEQNLNHDAMYWYRQDPGQGLRLIYYSQIVNDFQKGDIAEGYSVSREKKESFPLTVTSAQKNPTAFYLCASSMGPTSPRGAFFGQGTRLTVV.

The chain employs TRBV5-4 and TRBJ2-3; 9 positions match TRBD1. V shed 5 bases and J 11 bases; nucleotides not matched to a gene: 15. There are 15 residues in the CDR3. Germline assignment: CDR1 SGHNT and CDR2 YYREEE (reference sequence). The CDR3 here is CASSPDRGNYRWQYF. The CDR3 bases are TGTGCCAGCAGTCCGGACAGGGGAAATTACCGATGGCAGTATTTT.